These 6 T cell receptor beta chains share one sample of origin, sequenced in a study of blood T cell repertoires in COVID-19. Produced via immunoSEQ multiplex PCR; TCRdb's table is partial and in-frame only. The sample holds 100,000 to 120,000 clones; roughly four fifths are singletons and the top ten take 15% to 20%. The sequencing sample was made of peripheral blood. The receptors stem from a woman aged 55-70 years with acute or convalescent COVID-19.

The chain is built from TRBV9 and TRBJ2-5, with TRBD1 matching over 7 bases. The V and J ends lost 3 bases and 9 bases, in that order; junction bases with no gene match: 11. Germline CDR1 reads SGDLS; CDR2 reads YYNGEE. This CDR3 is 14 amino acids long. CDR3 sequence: CASSEGAQGLAQYF. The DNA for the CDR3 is TGTGCCAGCAGCGAGGGGGCCCAGGGATTGGCCCAGTACTTC.

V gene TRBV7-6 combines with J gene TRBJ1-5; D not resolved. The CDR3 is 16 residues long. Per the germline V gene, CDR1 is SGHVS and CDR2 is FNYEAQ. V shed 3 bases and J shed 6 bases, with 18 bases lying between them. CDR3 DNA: TGTGCCAGCAGCTTGTTTGCCCAGGATGTTGGTCAGCCCCAGCATTTT. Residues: CASSLFAQDVGQPQHF.

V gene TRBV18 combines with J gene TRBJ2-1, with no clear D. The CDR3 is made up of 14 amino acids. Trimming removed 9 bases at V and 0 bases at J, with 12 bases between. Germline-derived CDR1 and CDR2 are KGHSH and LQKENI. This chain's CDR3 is CASTAPGSYNEQFF. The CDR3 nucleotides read TGTGCCAGTACAGCCCCTGGCTCCTACAATGAGCAGTTCTTC.

As DNA, the CDR3 is TGTGCCAGCAGTTTCCTCTCAGGGGAGCAGTACTTC. It encodes CASSFLSGEQYF. This chain connects TRBV27 to TRBJ2-7, with TRBD1 as a possible D gene (5 bases). Germline loops: CDR1 MNHEY, CDR2 SMNVEV (reference sequence). The CDR3 spans 12 residues. Trimming stripped 3 bases from V and 7 bases from J, with 10 bases between.

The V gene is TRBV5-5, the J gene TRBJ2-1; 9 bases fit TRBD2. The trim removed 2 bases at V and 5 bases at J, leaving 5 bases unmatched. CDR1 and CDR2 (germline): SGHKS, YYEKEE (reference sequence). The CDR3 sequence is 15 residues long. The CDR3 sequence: CASSFNGGGDNEQFF. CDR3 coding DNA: TGTGCCAGCAGCTTTAATGGCGGGGGGGACAATGAGCAGTTCTTC. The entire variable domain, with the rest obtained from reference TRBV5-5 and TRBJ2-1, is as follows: DAGVTQSPTHLIKTRGQQVTLRCSPISGHKSVSWYQQVLGQGPQFIFQYYEKEERGRGNFPDRFSARQFPNYSSELNVNALLLGDSALYLCASSFNGGGDNEQFFGPGTRLTVL.

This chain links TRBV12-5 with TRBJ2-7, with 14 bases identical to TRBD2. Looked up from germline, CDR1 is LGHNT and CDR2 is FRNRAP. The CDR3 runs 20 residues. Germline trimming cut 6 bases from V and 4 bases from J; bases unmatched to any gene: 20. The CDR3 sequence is CASGRVRLAGGLETTYEQYF. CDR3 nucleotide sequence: TGTGCTAGTGGCCGGGTCCGACTAGCGGGGGGGCTTGAAACAACTTACGAGCAGTACTTC.